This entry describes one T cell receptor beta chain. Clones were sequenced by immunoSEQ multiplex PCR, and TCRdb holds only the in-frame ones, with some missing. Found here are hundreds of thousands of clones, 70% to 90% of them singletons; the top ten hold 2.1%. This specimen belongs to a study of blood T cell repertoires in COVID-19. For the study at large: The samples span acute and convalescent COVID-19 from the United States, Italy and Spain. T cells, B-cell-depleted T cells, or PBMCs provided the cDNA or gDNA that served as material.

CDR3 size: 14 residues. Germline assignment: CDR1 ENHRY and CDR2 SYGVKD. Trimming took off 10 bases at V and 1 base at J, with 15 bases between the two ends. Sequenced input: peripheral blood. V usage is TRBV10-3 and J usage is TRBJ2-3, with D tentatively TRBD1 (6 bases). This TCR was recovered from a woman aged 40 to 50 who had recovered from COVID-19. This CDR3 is CATKQGGGTDTQYF. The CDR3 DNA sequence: TGTGCCACCAAACAGGGCGGAGGCACAGATACGCAGTATTTT.